This is a list of T cell receptor beta chains from one sample in a study of blood T cell repertoires in COVID-19. Here immunoSEQ multiplex PCR was the method, and the copy in TCRdb shows in-frame clones only, minus some. The profile shows around 65,000 clones, about 82% of them singletons. The sample was peripheral blood. The receptors here all came from a human donor in a cohort sampled during active COVID-19. The CDR3 runs from the conserved cysteine through the conserved F or W. The order of the fields is V gene, J gene, D gene, clone size, CDR3 protein, CDR3 DNA. The D gene is left open where the match is weak. For some rows the clone size is stated as once, few or many, or as a class when expanded; others skip it.

TRBV11-2	TRBJ1-1	TRBD1	-	CASRQGLNTEAFF	TGTGCCAGCCGACAGGGGCTGAACACTGAAGCTTTCTTT
TRBV9	TRBJ1-2	-	-	CASSVGGGLYGYTF	TGTGCCAGCAGCGTAGGTGGAGGGCTCTATGGCTACACCTTC
TRBV7-3	TRBJ2-7	-	few	CASSLLGGYEQYF	TGTGCCAGCAGCTTACTGGGGGGCTACGAGCAGTACTTC
TRBV6-2/TRBV6-3	TRBJ2-1	-	-	CASSYSGVEQFF	TGTGCCAGCAGTTACTCAGGGGTCGAGCAGTTCTTC
TRBV15	TRBJ2-5	-	-	CATSRDSGQETQYF	TGTGCCACCAGCAGAGATTCGGGTCAAGAGACCCAGTACTTC
TRBV5-1	TRBJ2-5	TRBD2	-	CASATSGGARETQYF	TGCGCCAGCGCGACTAGCGGGGGGGCTCGAGAGACCCAGTACTTC
TRBV5-1	TRBJ1-1	-	-	CASSLGRGTEAFF	TGCGCCAGCAGCTTGGGTCGAGGAACTGAAGCTTTCTTT
TRBV19	TRBJ1-4	-	-	CATEGGEVRGKLFF	TGTGCCACGGAGGGCGGAGAAGTGAGGGGAAAACTGTTTTTT
TRBV6-2/TRBV6-3	TRBJ2-1	-	-	CASSYSDSSYNEQFF	TGTGCCAGCAGTTACTCGGACAGCTCCTACAATGAGCAGTTCTTC
TRBV19	TRBJ2-4	TRBD2	-	CASSPGLARVGNIQYF	TGTGCCAGTTCTCCGGGACTAGCAAGGGTCGGAAACATTCAGTACTTC
TRBV15	TRBJ2-5	-	once	CATSRDQGFQETQYF	TGTGCCACCAGCAGAGATCAGGGTTTCCAAGAGACCCAGTACTTC
TRBV7-9	TRBJ1-1	-	-	CASNPRGSLVNTEAFF	TGTGCCAGCAACCCCAGGGGCAGTCTCGTGAACACTGAAGCTTTCTTT
TRBV7-2	TRBJ1-2	TRBD1	once	CASSIRTGVYYTF	TGTGCCAGCAGCATAAGGACAGGAGTTTACTACACCTTC
TRBV4-3	TRBJ1-2	TRBD1	-	CASSQTGTGGVIYGYTF	TGCGCCAGCAGCCAAACCGGGACAGGGGGCGTAATCTATGGCTACACCTTC
TRBV19	TRBJ1-3	TRBD1	-	CASSITRDSGRPIYF	TGTGCCAGTAGTATTACCCGGGACAGCGGCCGGCCCATATATTTT
TRBV12-2	TRBJ1-3	-	-	CASRPTGRDGGVASGNTIYF	-
TRBV6-1	TRBJ2-3	TRBD2	once	CASSEQGSGVSTDTQYF	TGTGCCAGCAGTGAACAGGGTAGCGGGGTTAGCACAGATACGCAGTATTTT
TRBV6-5	TRBJ2-1	TRBD1	-	CASSARTGENEQFF	TGTGCCAGCAGCGCCCGGACAGGGGAGAATGAGCAGTTCTTC
TRBV11-3	TRBJ1-2	-	once	CASSSKRNYGYTF	TGTGCCAGCAGCTCAAAACGGAACTATGGCTACACCTTC
TRBV24-1	TRBJ2-5	TRBD1	few	CATSDSGQGAVTQYF	TGTGCCACCAGTGACTCGGGACAGGGGGCCGTGACCCAGTACTTC
TRBV25-1	TRBJ1-5	-	-	CASSEKHYSNQPQHF	TGTGCCAGCAGTGAAAAGCACTATAGCAATCAGCCCCAGCATTTT
TRBV5-1	TRBJ2-1	-	-	CASSLGAVDNEQFF	TGCGCCAGCAGCTTGGGGGCCGTTGACAATGAGCAGTTCTTC
TRBV7-8	TRBJ2-7	-	-	CASSRTRDYEQYF	TGTGCCAGCAGCCGAACTAGGGACTACGAGCAGTACTTC
TRBV19	TRBJ2-2	-	-	CASSTQNTGELFF	TGTGCCAGTAGTACCCAAAACACCGGGGAGCTGTTTTTT
TRBV10-1	TRBJ1-3	TRBD1	-	CASSPGTDSGNTIYF	TGCGCCAGCAGTCCCGGGACAGACTCTGGAAACACCATATATTTT
TRBV7-9	TRBJ2-7	-	-	CASSLVAGSYEQYF	TGTGCCAGCAGCTTAGTGGCAGGGTCCTACGAGCAGTACTTC
TRBV10-3	TRBJ1-1	-	-	CATRGQMNTEAFF	TGTGCCACCCGAGGACAGATGAACACTGAAGCTTTCTTT
TRBV11-2	TRBJ1-3	-	-	CASSPLRGGGWGNTIYF	TGTGCCAGCAGCCCGTTGCGCGGGGGGGGCTGGGGAAACACCATATATTTT
TRBV12-3/TRBV12-4	TRBJ1-2	-	-	CASSFKPRYGYTF	TGTGCCAGCAGTTTCAAGCCCCGATATGGCTACACCTTC